These 10 T cell receptor beta chains were all obtained from the same sample, sequenced in a study of technical replicates of blood from several donors (TCRdb year 2017). The library was obtained by the immunoSEQ multiplex PCR assay. What TCRdb holds here is the immuneACCESS table cut down to in-frame rearrangements. Part of the clones is not present; checked against another copy, under half of the missing clones reflect an unresolved V gene, and the others are unexplained. The sample table lists tens of thousands of clones, roughly 93% of them with a count of one. The ten largest account for roughly 0.25% of the sample. The sequencing input was T cells isolated from PBMCs. The receptors derive from a human donor in good health.

This clone is a singleton in its sample. The chain joins TRBV11-3 to TRBJ2-7; 8 bases fit TRBD1. The V and J ends lost 0 bases and 2 bases, in that order; junction bases with no gene match: 3. Germline CDR1 and CDR2: SGHNT and YENEEA. The CDR3 is 15 residues long. CDR3 in amino acids: CASSLDSGQAYEQYF. Written as DNA, the CDR3 is TGTGCCAGCAGCTTAGACTCGGGACAGGCCTACGAGCAGTACTTC.

The table lists this clone with a few counts. CDR3 DNA sequence: TGCGCCAGCAGTGAAGTTGGGACAGGTGAAGCTTTCTTT. Translated, it gives CASSEVGTGEAFF. The chain couples TRBV10-2 to TRBJ1-1, with 8 nucleotides matching TRBD1. The V and J ends lost 3 bases and 7 bases, in that order; junction bases with no gene match: 4. This CDR3 region has 13 residues. Germline-derived CDR1 and CDR2 are WSHSY and SAAADI.

The chain joins TRBV6-6 to TRBJ1-1; D is unresolved. Germline CDR1 is MNHNY and CDR2 is SVGAGI (reference sequence). The CDR3 is made up of 13 amino acids. Trimming removed 7 bases from V and 2 bases from J, with 11 bases in between. The DNA for the CDR3 is TGTGCCAGCAACATCATTTCCAACACTGAAGCTTTCTTT. Translating gives CASNIISNTEAFF.

The sample holds one count of this clone. The chain joins TRBV1 to TRBJ2-6; the table's D gene call, TRBD1, was not cross checked with the DNA. TRBV1 is marked as a pseudogene. This CDR3 contains 19 residues. The CDR3 here is CTSRGGGGTGGVGANVLTF. The CDR3 DNA sequence: TGCACCAGCAGAGGGGGTGGCGGGACAGGGGGTGTTGGGGCCAACGTCCTGACTTTC.

V gene TRBV4-1 combines with J gene TRBJ2-6; 13 bases are shared with TRBD2. V dropped 4 bases and J dropped 2; count of bases not matched to a gene: 14. The CDR3 contains 21 residues. Germline values: CDR1 MGHRA, CDR2 YSYEKL. CDR3 amino acids: CASSPTSGRLLLWAGANVLTF. The CDR3 nucleotides are TGCGCCAGCAGCCCGACTAGCGGGAGGCTTCTCCTCTGGGCTGGGGCCAACGTCCTGACTTTC.

J is TRBJ2-7 and V is TRBV6-5; D unresolved. The CDR3 has 13 amino acids. Trimming pared 6 bases from V and 6 bases from J, leaving 15 bases between. Germline CDR1 reads MNHEY; CDR2 reads SVGAGI. The CDR3, as DNA: TGTGCCAGCAGATCCAAGCTAGTCTCCGAGCAGTACTTC. Amino acids: CASRSKLVSEQYF.

The genes are TRBV28 and TRBJ1-4; 8 nucleotides agree with TRBD1. V dropped 4 bases and J dropped 5; count of bases not matched to a gene: 6. Germline V CDR1 and CDR2: MDHEN, SYDVKM. This CDR3 contains 15 residues. This CDR3 reads CASSSGQGLNEKLFF. CDR3 in DNA: TGTGCCAGCAGTTCCGGACAGGGACTAAATGAAAAACTGTTTTTT.

The V call is TRBV9, the J call TRBJ1-2; no clear D gene. V lost 0 bases and J 6 bases, leaving 12 bases between the germline ends. Germline-derived CDR1 and CDR2 are SGDLS and YYNGEE. This CDR3 spans 14 amino acids. The CDR3 spells CASSVGPGSDGYTF. CDR3 in DNA: TGTGCCAGCAGCGTAGGTCCGGGGTCGGATGGCTACACCTTC.

The CDR3 region is CASSVGRVGNTIYF. DNA of the CDR3: TGTGCCAGCAGCGTAGGCAGGGTGGGAAACACCATATATTTT. V usage is TRBV9 and J usage is TRBJ1-3; D possibly corresponds to TRBD1 (5 bases). Trimming removed 0 bases from V and 4 bases from J, with 8 bases in between. Looked up from germline, CDR1 is SGDLS and CDR2 is YYNGEE. The CDR3 consists of 14 residues.

The chain has TRBV10-3 and TRBJ1-2; D gene unclear. CDR3 length equals 16 residues. With 11 bases removed from V and 3 bases from J, the gap between germline ends came to 25 bases. Germline V CDR1 and CDR2: ENHRY, SYGVKD. The CDR3 DNA is TGTGCCGTAACCATCAGACCCAACACCGGGGACTATGGCTACACCTTC. This sequence encodes CAVTIRPNTGDYGYTF.